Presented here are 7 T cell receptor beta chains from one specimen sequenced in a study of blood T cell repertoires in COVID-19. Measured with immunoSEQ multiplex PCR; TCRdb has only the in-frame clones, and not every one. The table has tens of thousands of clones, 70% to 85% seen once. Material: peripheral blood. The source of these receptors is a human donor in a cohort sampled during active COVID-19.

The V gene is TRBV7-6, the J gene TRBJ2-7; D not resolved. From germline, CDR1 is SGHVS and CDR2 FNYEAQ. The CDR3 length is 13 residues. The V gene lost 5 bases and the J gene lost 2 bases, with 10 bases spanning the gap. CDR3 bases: TGTGCCAGCAGCCGCGACAATGCCTACGAGCAGTACTTC. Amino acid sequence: CASSRDNAYEQYF.

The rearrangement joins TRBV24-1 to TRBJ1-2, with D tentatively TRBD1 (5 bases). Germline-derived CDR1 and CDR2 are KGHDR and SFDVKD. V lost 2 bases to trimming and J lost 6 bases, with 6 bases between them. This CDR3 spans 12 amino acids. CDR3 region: CATSDSTDGYTF. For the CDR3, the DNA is TGTGCCACCAGTGATTCGACAGATGGCTACACCTTC.

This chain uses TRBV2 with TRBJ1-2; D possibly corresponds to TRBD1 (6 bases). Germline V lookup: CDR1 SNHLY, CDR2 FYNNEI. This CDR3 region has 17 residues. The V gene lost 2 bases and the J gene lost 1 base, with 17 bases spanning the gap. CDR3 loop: CASSERGTGLLNYGYTF. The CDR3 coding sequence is TGTGCCAGCAGTGAAAGGGGGACCGGGTTACTTAACTATGGCTACACCTTC.

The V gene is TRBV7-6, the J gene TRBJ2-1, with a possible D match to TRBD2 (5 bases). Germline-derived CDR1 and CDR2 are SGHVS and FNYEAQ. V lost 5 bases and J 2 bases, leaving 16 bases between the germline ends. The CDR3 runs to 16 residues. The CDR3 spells CASSRAGRQTYNEQFF. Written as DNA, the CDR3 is TGTGCCAGCAGCCGGGCGGGCAGGCAGACCTACAATGAGCAGTTCTTC.

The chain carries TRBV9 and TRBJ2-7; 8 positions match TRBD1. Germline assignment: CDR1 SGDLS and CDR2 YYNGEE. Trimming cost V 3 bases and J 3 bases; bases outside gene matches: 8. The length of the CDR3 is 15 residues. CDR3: CASSGAGTGDYEQYF. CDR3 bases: TGTGCCAGCAGCGGGGCCGGGACAGGAGACTACGAGCAGTACTTC.

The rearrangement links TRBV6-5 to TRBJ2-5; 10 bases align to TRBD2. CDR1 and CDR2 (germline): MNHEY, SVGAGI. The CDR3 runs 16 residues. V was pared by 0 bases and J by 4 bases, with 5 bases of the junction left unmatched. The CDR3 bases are TGTGCCAGCAGTTACTCGAGCGGGGGGGCCCGAGAGACCCAGTACTTC. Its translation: CASSYSSGGARETQYF.

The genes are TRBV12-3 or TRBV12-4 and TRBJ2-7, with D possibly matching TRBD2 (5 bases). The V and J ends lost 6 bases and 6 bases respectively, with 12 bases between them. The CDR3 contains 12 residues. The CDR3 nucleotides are TGTGCCAGCAGCTTCGGCGAGGGCGAGCAGTACTTC. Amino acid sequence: CASSFGEGEQYF.